The clone carrying this TCR beta chain occurred many times. Its matching antigen is unknown. Primers used in a second PCR of roughly 7 to 12 cycles were a sample-barcoded 5' primer and a J-beta primer mix. No fewer than 3 million CDR3-containing paired-end reads came from each sample. TCRdb itself ran the 5' RACE reads through MiXCR, one entry per CDR3 protein. The sample records roughly 900,000 distinct CDR3 sequences, more than 25% being singletons. V dropped 7 bases and J dropped 4 bases, with 14 bases sitting between them. Per germline, CDR1 DFQATT and CDR2 SNEGSKA (reference sequence). The CDR3 contains 13 residues. This entry belongs to a study of blood T cells in healthy people across ages. The study, taken as a whole, reports: Long-lived donors had more naive CD4+ cells and higher diversity than aged donors.

Each donor gave roughly 10 milliliters of peripheral blood. The receptor comes from a woman aged 80 or over in good health. The specimen sequenced was blood. J is TRBJ2-1 and V is TRBV20-1, with D possibly TRBD2 on 6 matching bases. CDR3: CSGGDSSYNEQFF. The CDR3 DNA follows: TGCAGTGGAGGGGACTCGTCTTACAATGAGCAGTTCTTC.